The 23 T cell receptor beta chains reported below all come from one sample, sequenced in a study of control samples from healthy donors and cancer patients. Sequenced by immunoSEQ multiplex PCR; TCRdb stores in-frame clones only, minus some. The table records almost 90,000 clones, approximately 81% of them present only once. Sequencing input: blood. These TCRs come from a woman between 35 and 50 years old in good health.

The CDR3 DNA is TGTGCCAGCAGTGAGCAGGGCAACTATGGCTACACCTTC. It is translated as CASSEQGNYGYTF. V is TRBV6-1 and J is TRBJ1-2; D is perhaps TRBD1 (5 bases). Germline V CDR1 and CDR2: MNHNS, SASEGT. The CDR3 is made up of 13 amino acids. The V gene lost 3 bases and the J gene lost 2 bases, with 7 bases spanning the gap.

This clone has only a few counts. Other DNA sequences within the sample encode an identical CDR3. V gene TRBV5-1 combines with J gene TRBJ2-2, with unresolved D. CDR3 size: 15 residues. Per germline, CDR1 SGHRS and CDR2 YFSETQ. V was shortened by 3 bases and J by 2 bases, with 11 bases between the two germline ends. The CDR3 here is CASSSGVANTGELFF. CDR3 sequence (DNA): TGCGCCAGCAGCTCTGGGGTAGCTAACACCGGGGAGCTGTTTTTT.

This clone has just a few counts. The J gene is TRBJ1-6, the V gene TRBV6-5; 9 bases line up with TRBD1. The CDR3 runs to 15 residues. Germline CDR1 and CDR2: MNHEY and SVGAGI. Losses at the gene ends were 6 bases for V and 6 bases for J; bases not matched to a gene: 6. The CDR3 DNA reads TGTGCCAGCAGCCGGGGACAGGGTGGTAATTCACCCCTCCACTTT. Amino acid sequence: CASSRGQGGNSPLHF.

This chain uses TRBV30 with TRBJ1-2; D is uncertain. V lost 2 bases and J 8 bases, leaving 21 bases between the germline ends. The CDR3 runs 15 residues. Germline V gives CDR1 GTSNPN, CDR2 SVGIG (reference sequence). CDR3 sequence reads: CAWSPPGARPEGYTF. DNA for the CDR3: TGTGCCTGGAGTCCTCCGGGCGCCCGGCCCGAGGGCTACACCTTC.

This rearrangement joins TRBV7-2 to TRBJ1-2; D gene unclear. Germline V gene lookup returns CDR1 SGHTA and CDR2 FQGNSA. The V and J ends lost 1 base and 4 bases respectively, with 10 bases between them. The CDR3 spans 14 residues. The CDR3 spells CASSLVQKGYGYTF. The CDR3 region has the DNA TGTGCCAGCAGCTTAGTTCAAAAGGGCTATGGCTACACCTTC.

V usage is TRBV7-2 and J usage is TRBJ1-3, with 7 bases identical to TRBD1. Unmatched junction bases numbered 5, after V lost 3 bases and J lost 0 bases. The CDR3 sequence is 16 residues long. Germline CDR1 and CDR2: SGHTA and FQGNSA. The DNA for the CDR3 is TGTGCCAGCAGCTTCGTGGGACAGCTCTCTGGAAACACCATATATTTT. It yields the protein CASSFVGQLSGNTIYF.

The chain recombines TRBV25-1 with TRBJ1-1, with a weak D call TRBD1 (5 bases). This CDR3 comprises 16 residues. The V end was cut by 7 bases, the J end by 0 bases, with 18 bases between. Germline CDR1 reads MGHDK; CDR2 reads SYGVNS. The CDR3 is CASIETASRMNTEAFF. CDR3 bases: TGTGCCAGCATTGAGACAGCCTCGAGAATGAACACTGAAGCTTTCTTT.

The J gene is TRBJ2-7, the V gene TRBV7-2; 9 positions match TRBD2. There are 15 residues in the CDR3. The germline CDR1 and CDR2 sequences are SGHTA and FQGNSA. V lost 0 bases, J lost 1 base, and 1 base stayed unmatched. The CDR3 nucleotides read TGTGCCAGCAGCTTAGCAGCGGGGGGTTCCTACGAGCAGTACTTC. This codes for CASSLAAGGSYEQYF.

This chain connects TRBV6-5 to TRBJ1-6; 8 positions agree with TRBD1. The CDR3 totals 14 residues. V was clipped by 5 bases and J by 8 bases; unmatched bases: 5. Germline loops: CDR1 MNHEY, CDR2 SVGAGI. The CDR3 DNA reads as TGTGCCAGCAGTACGGACAGGGATCATTCACCCCTCCACTTT. Encoded protein: CASSTDRDHSPLHF.

The genes are TRBV6-5 and TRBJ1-2, with a tentative D call TRBD1 (5 bases). The CDR3 consists of 15 residues. Germline V gene sequence: CDR1 MNHEY, CDR2 SVGAGI. V was clipped by 7 bases and J by 3 bases, with 18 bases between them. CDR3 region: CASTVGGDPHYGYTF. CDR3 coding DNA: TGTGCCAGCACCGTGGGGGGGGACCCACACTATGGCTACACCTTC.

This clone was seen just once. The chain couples TRBV3-1 (or the pseudogene TRBV3-2) to TRBJ1-2, with D uncertain. This CDR3 has 18 residues. V gave up 0 bases and J gave up 7 bases, with 24 bases separating them. CDR1 LGHDT and CDR2 YNNKEL come from the germline V gene (reference sequence). The chain's CDR3 is CASSQDLREGLLYGGYTF. In DNA, the CDR3 is TGTGCCAGCAGCCAAGACTTGCGGGAGGGATTGCTCTATGGTGGCTACACCTTC.

The V and J genes are TRBV5-1 and TRBJ2-5; D is ambiguous. Between the trimmed V and J ends, which lost 4 bases and 3 bases, there was a span of 10 bases. CDR3 length: 13 amino acids. CDR1 is SGHRS and CDR2 is YFSETQ in the germline V gene. The CDR3 DNA is TGCGCCAGCAGCCCAACCCCAGAAGAGACCCAGTACTTC. As protein: CASSPTPEETQYF. Complete variable domain (other parts from reference TRBV5-1 and TRBJ2-5): KAGVTQTPRYLIKTRGQQVTLSCSPISGHRSVSWYQQTPGQGLQFLFEYFSETQRNKGNFPGRFSGRQFSNSRSEMNVSTLELGDSALYLCASSPTPEETQYFGPGTRLLVL.

In nucleotides, the CDR3 is TGTGCCATCAGAATAACAGGGGACAACTCTGAAGCTTTCTTT. Its translation is CAIRITGDNSEAFF. The chain has TRBV10-3 and TRBJ1-1, with 7 bases matching TRBD1. Per the germline V gene, CDR1 is ENHRY and CDR2 is SYGVKD. This CDR3 comprises 14 residues. The J segment lost 6 bases and the V segment lost 6 bases, leaving 10 bases of the junction unmatched.

The V call is TRBV12-3 or TRBV12-4, the J call TRBJ1-2, with D possibly being TRBD1 (5 bases). Trimming took off 6 bases at V and 10 bases at J, with 15 bases between the two ends. The CDR3 covers 12 residues. Here the CDR3 reads CASSWGGDFYTF. CDR3 coding DNA: TGTGCCAGCAGCTGGGGAGGGGACTTCTACACCTTC.

The J gene is TRBJ1-4, the V gene TRBV6-5, with D unclear. V lost 3 bases and J lost 0, with 5 bases in between. The CDR3 totals 14 residues. Per germline, CDR1 MNHEY and CDR2 SVGAGI. CDR3 in DNA: TGTGCCAGCAGTTATGGAGCAACTAATGAAAAACTGTTTTTT. It codes for CASSYGATNEKLFF.

The chain joins TRBV20-1 to TRBJ1-2; D is unresolved. The CDR3 has 14 amino acids. Germline-derived CDR1 and CDR2 are DFQATT and SNEGSKA (reference sequence). The V gene lost 3 bases and the J gene lost 0 bases, with 11 bases spanning the gap. CDR3 nucleotides: TGCAGTGCTAGTGAGCTGAATTCTAACTATGGCTACACCTTC. Its protein product is CSASELNSNYGYTF.

This CDR3 reads CASSSLAGVGTDTQYF. In nucleotides, the CDR3 is TGCGCCAGCAGCTCCTTAGCGGGTGTCGGCACAGATACGCAGTATTTT. The chain joins TRBV4-1 to TRBJ2-3; TRBD2 matches at 7 bases. Looked up from germline, CDR1 is MGHRA and CDR2 is YSYEKL. The junction had 9 bases not matched to a gene; V was cut back by 5 bases and J by 1 base. The CDR3 is made up of 16 amino acids.

CDR3 residues: CASSLPGQSSGNTIYF. DNA for the CDR3: TGTGCCAGCAGCTTACCGGGACAGAGCTCTGGAAACACCATATATTTT. This rearrangement joins TRBV7-8 to TRBJ1-3; 7 bases map to TRBD1. V dropped 2 bases and J dropped 0; count of bases not matched to a gene: 4. CDR3 length equals 16 residues. Germline V gives CDR1 SGHVS, CDR2 FQNEAQ.

This clone was observed a single time. This chain links TRBV15 with TRBJ2-7; D is undetermined. V lost 0 bases to trimming and J lost 4 bases, with 7 bases between them. CDR1 and CDR2 from the germline V gene are LNHNV and YYDKDF (reference sequence). This CDR3 spans 13 amino acids. The CDR3 DNA is TGTGCCACCAGCAGAGATCTGACTTACGAGCAGTACTTC. Its protein is CATSRDLTYEQYF.

For this clone: This CDR3 is also generated by other DNA sequences in the sample. This sequence joins TRBV18 and TRBJ2-2; tentative D call: TRBD2 (5 bases). The CDR3 has 15 residues. CDR1 is KGHSH and CDR2 is LQKENI in the germline V gene. V was clipped by 3 bases and J by 0 bases, with 8 bases between them. CDR3 nucleotide sequence: TGTGCCAGCTCACCCCGGGGAGCGAACACCGGGGAGCTGTTTTTT. Protein sequence: CASSPRGANTGELFF.

This chain joins TRBV10-3 and TRBJ1-1; 10 nucleotides line up with TRBD1. The V gene end was trimmed by 10 bases and the J gene end by 0 bases; junction bases not matched to a gene: 5. The CDR3 contains 14 residues. Germline CDR1 ENHRY, CDR2 SYGVKD. In DNA, the CDR3 is TGTGCCACCAAGACAGGGGGCGTGAACACTGAAGCTTTCTTT. Its protein product is CATKTGGVNTEAFF.

The chain is built from TRBV11-3 and TRBJ1-6; D remains unclear. The germline V and J ends were trimmed by 5 bases and 7 bases, with 15 bases remaining between them. The CDR3 has 15 residues. Germline loops: CDR1 SGHNT, CDR2 YENEEA. The CDR3 nucleotides read TGTGCCAGCAGCCCGTTATATAGGACGAATTCACCCCTCCACTTT. Its translation is CASSPLYRTNSPLHF.

The V call is TRBV9, the J call TRBJ1-3, with D maybe TRBD1 (5 bases). CDR1 and CDR2 (germline): SGDLS, YYNGEE. The V gene lost 0 bases and the J gene lost 0 bases, with 13 bases spanning the gap. The CDR3 runs 17 residues. The CDR3 region has the DNA TGTGCCAGCAGCGTAGAGGCAGGGACCTACTCTGGAAACACCATATATTTT. Encoded protein: CASSVEAGTYSGNTIYF.